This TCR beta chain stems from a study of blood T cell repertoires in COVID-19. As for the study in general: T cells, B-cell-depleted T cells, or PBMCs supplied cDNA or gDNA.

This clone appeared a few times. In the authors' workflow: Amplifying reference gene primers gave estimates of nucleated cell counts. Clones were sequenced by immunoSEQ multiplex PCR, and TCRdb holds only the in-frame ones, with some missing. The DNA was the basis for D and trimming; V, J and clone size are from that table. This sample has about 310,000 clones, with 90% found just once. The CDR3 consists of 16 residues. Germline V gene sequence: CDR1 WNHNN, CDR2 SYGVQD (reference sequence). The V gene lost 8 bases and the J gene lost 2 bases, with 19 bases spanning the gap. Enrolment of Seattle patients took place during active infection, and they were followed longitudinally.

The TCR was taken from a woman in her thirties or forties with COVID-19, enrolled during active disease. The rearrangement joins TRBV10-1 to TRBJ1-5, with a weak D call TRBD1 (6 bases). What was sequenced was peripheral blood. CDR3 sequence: CASFSTDRQGNQPQHF. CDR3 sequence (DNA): TGCGCCAGCTTTTCCACCGACCGACAGGGCAATCAGCCCCAGCATTTT.